The 14 T cell receptor beta chains below all came from one sample that was sequenced in a study of T cells in Graves' hyperthyroidism and ophthalmopathy. TCR beta CDR3 sequences were amplified from RNA transcripts. The HTBI primer set was used in a first-round RT-PCR of the TCR CDR3. TCRdb re-derived calls from the multiplex PCR reads in MiXCR, one entry per CDR3 protein. The sample has fewer than 900,000 distinct CDR3 sequences; roughly 15% are singletons. Sequenced sample: blood. The receptor set was obtained from a man between 18 and 29 years old with Graves' hyperthyroidism.

This clonotype was picked up many times. The chain couples TRBV6-2 or TRBV6-3 to TRBJ2-7, with 7 bases identical to TRBD2. This CDR3 region has 15 residues. Germline CDR1 is MNHEY and CDR2 is SVGEGT. V dropped 4 bases and J dropped 8; count of bases not matched to a gene: 14. The CDR3 DNA sequence: TGTGCCAGCAGTTCCCCTAGCGGAGCCGACTTTAAGCAGTACTTC. It yields the protein CASSSPSGADFKQYF.

This clonotype was counted ten times or more. V is TRBV7-9 and J is TRBJ2-1; no definite D call. The CDR3 has 15 amino acids. CDR1 is SEHNR, CDR2 FQNEAQ, per germline (reference sequence). V lost 7 bases to trimming and J lost 0 bases, with 13 bases between them. This chain's CDR3 is CASTLQKSSYNEQFF. CDR3 DNA sequence: TGTGCCAGCACCCTACAGAAAAGCTCCTACAATGAGCAGTTCTTC.

This clonotype was picked up a small number of times. The chain combines TRBV19 with TRBJ2-6; possible D gene TRBD1, 5 bases. The CDR3 totals 16 residues. CDR1 LNHDA and CDR2 SQIVND come from the germline V gene (reference sequence). Trimming removed 5 bases from V and 2 bases from J, with 13 bases in between. The CDR3 DNA sequence: TGTGCCAGTAGTGCCAGCAGGGCTGCTGGGGCCAACGTCCTGACTTTC. This translates into CASSASRAAGANVLTF.

The V call is TRBV20-1, the J call TRBJ1-3; D is unclear. The CDR3 contains 15 residues. The germline V and J ends were trimmed by 0 bases and 1 base, with 10 bases remaining between them. Germline V lookup: CDR1 DFQATT, CDR2 SNEGSKA (reference sequence). This chain's CDR3 is CSARDMSLSGNTIYF. The CDR3 bases are TGCAGTGCTAGAGATATGAGCTTATCTGGAAACACCATATATTTT.

Ten or more counts support this clonotype. The genes are TRBV18 and TRBJ1-2, with D perhaps TRBD1 (6 bases). The CDR3 consists of 14 residues. Trimming stripped 2 bases from V and 6 bases from J, with 13 bases between. Germline loops: CDR1 KGHSH, CDR2 LQKENI. The CDR3 loop reads CASSPSSRDNGYTF. The CDR3 DNA follows: TGTGCCAGCTCACCATCCAGCAGGGACAATGGCTACACCTTC.

V usage is TRBV5-6 and J usage is TRBJ2-2; TRBD2 aligns across 7 bases. Germline V gene data show CDR1 as SGHDT and CDR2 as YYEEEE. The trim removed 0 bases at V and 1 base at J, leaving 9 bases unmatched. The CDR3 covers 18 residues. This CDR3 is CASSLAGRETMNTGELFF. For the CDR3, the DNA is TGTGCCAGCAGCTTGGCCGGGCGGGAGACGATGAACACCGGGGAGCTGTTTTTT. The whole variable domain, filled in from reference TRBV5-6 and TRBJ2-2, reads DAGVTQSPTHLIKTRGQQVTLRCSPKSGHDTVSWYQQALGQGPQFIFQYYEEEERQRGNFPDRFSGHQFPNYSSELNVNALLLGDSALYLCASSLAGRETMNTGELFFGEGSRLTVL.

The chain has TRBV3-1 and TRBJ1-4; no definite D call. The CDR3 contains 15 residues. Looked up from germline, CDR1 is LGHDT and CDR2 is YNNKEL (reference sequence). The germline V and J ends were trimmed by 4 bases and 5 bases, with 14 bases remaining between them. Written as DNA, the CDR3 is TGTGCCAGCAGCCTCTACACGAGATTGAATGAAAAACTGTTTTTT. It codes for CASSLYTRLNEKLFF.

This clonotype was seen only a few times. V gene TRBV6-1 combines with J gene TRBJ1-6, with D uncertain. Trimming removed 5 bases from V and 10 bases from J, with 15 bases in between. This CDR3 has 14 amino acids. Germline values: CDR1 MNHNS, CDR2 SASEGT. In DNA form, the CDR3 reads TGTGCCAGCAGTACAGCGACCGAACAGTCACCCCTCCACTTT. Residues: CASSTATEQSPLHF.

This clonotype has a handful of counts. The chain links TRBV5-4 to TRBJ2-1; D might be TRBD2 (5 bases). Germline values: CDR1 SGHNT, CDR2 YYREEE (reference sequence). This CDR3 has 15 residues. The V and J ends lost 0 bases and 7 bases respectively, with 14 bases between them. This CDR3 reads CASSLDRPGKNEQFF. Written as DNA, the CDR3 is TGTGCCAGCAGCTTGGATCGCCCGGGAAAAAATGAGCAGTTCTTC.

This clonotype has a count of ten or more. The chain has TRBV28 and TRBJ2-7; 13 bases agree with TRBD2. Per germline, CDR1 MDHEN and CDR2 SYDVKM. The CDR3 is 16 residues long. Unmatched junction bases numbered 9, after V lost 5 bases and J lost 5 bases. Here the CDR3 reads CASSHAILAGGDEQYF. In nucleotides, the CDR3 is TGTGCCAGCAGTCACGCAATACTAGCGGGAGGGGACGAGCAGTACTTC.

This clonotype was detected many times. The chain carries TRBV12-3 or TRBV12-4 and TRBJ2-1, with TRBD2 matching over 14 bases. The junction had 10 bases not matched to a gene; V was cut back by 5 bases and J by 7 bases. The CDR3 is 17 residues long. CDR3 region: CASSHPGLAGAANEQFF. Written as DNA, the CDR3 is TGTGCCAGCAGTCATCCGGGACTAGCGGGAGCAGCGAATGAGCAGTTCTTC.

V usage is TRBV13 and J usage is TRBJ2-4; 8 nucleotides match TRBD1. Trimming took 3 bases from V and 3 from J; bases not matched to a gene: 7. This CDR3 has 16 amino acids. Germline CDR1 reads PRHDT; CDR2 reads FYEKMQ (reference sequence). The CDR3 is CASSFDPGQGKNIQYF. CDR3 coding DNA: TGTGCCAGCAGCTTTGACCCCGGACAGGGCAAAAACATTCAGTACTTC.

There are a few counts of this clonotype. V is TRBV29-1 and J is TRBJ2-4; D assignment may be TRBD1 or TRBD2 (5 bases each). Germline lookup yields CDR1 SQVTM and CDR2 ANQGSEA. This CDR3 contains 12 residues. V was pared by 6 bases and J by 5 bases, with 11 bases between. The CDR3 DNA reads TGCAGCGTCTCCCGAGGGGAAAACATTCAGTACTTC. Amino acids: CSVSRGENIQYF.

In its sample, this clonotype was seen many times. The chain uses TRBV28 and TRBJ2-1; D assignment may be TRBD1 or TRBD2 (5 bases each). V was trimmed by 8 bases and J by 9 bases, leaving 20 bases between them. Germline V gives CDR1 MDHEN, CDR2 SYDVKM. CDR3 length: 14 amino acids. The CDR3 region is CASAGHPQGSEQFF. In nucleotides, the CDR3 is TGTGCCAGCGCTGGACACCCCCAAGGGAGTGAGCAGTTCTTC.